The clone carrying this T cell receptor beta chain came up a few times. Its antigen is not known. The record originates from a study of T cells in localized non-small cell lung cancer. General observations from the study: Adjacent lung tissue had a median about 58 of the top 100 clones found in the tumor.

The assay was immunoSEQ multiplex PCR, and TCRdb's table has in-frame clones only and misses some. The sample lists under 2,000 clones; around a quarter were seen once. The germline V gene has CDR1 SGDLS and CDR2 YYNGEE. The CDR3 spans 15 residues. V shed 3 bases, J shed 2 bases, and the junction held 4 bases outside the gene matches. Sample: normal lung tissue next to the tumor, taken before any cancer treatment. The chain carries TRBV9 and TRBJ2-7, with 11 bases matching TRBD2. This sequence originates from a female donor of 60 years or more with stage II lung adenocarcinoma. The CDR3 DNA is TGTGCCAGCAGCGACCCTAGCGGGGGGACCTACGAGCAGTACTTC. Amino acids: CASSDPSGGTYEQYF.